This T cell receptor beta chain was observed in a study of blood T cell repertoires in COVID-19. Study information: T cells, B-cell-depleted T cells, or PBMCs supplied cDNA or gDNA.

The method was immunoSEQ multiplex PCR; TCRdb's version includes in-frame clones alone and lacks a portion of them. This sample yields approximately 46,000 clones, of which around 81% are seen a single time; 20% to 25% belongs to the top ten. Seattle researchers signed up patients amid active infection and tracked them longitudinally. The sequence derives from a woman aged 80 or over with COVID-19, enrolled during active disease. The specimen sequenced was peripheral blood.

The CDR3 nucleotides read TGTGCCAGCAGTTTATCGACGCCGCGGAGCGCCCCCTACGAGCAGTACTTC. Protein: CASSLSTPRSAPYEQYF. The chain couples TRBV27 to TRBJ2-7; D not certain. The CDR3 totals 17 residues. The germline V gene has CDR1 MNHEY and CDR2 SMNVEV (reference sequence). V was pared by 0 bases and J by 2 bases, with 17 bases between.